A single TCR beta chain is shown here with its context. Its antigen is as yet unknown. The data originate from a study of T cell repertoires in cytomegalovirus infection. Overall study: Matching HLA type and CMV infection were both indicated by public TCR beta signatures. Findings and caveats of the study: HLA-C-restricted CMV clonotypes gave the most frequent clonotype in two of eight donors.

TCRdb reanalysed the reads using MiXCR and keeps one entry per CDR3 protein. The table lists fewer than 1,000,000 distinct CDR3 sequences, around 30% of them singletons. This CDR3 contains 15 residues. Germline CDR1 and CDR2: MGHRA and YSYEKL. V shed 6 bases, J shed 2 bases, and the junction held 7 bases outside the gene matches. This receptor was obtained from a human donor in good health (CMV status not recorded). Some clones in this sample may be carry-over from other donors' samples. The specimen was cultured CD8+ T cells from PBMCs, collected from culture after CMV antigen stimulation. The genes are TRBV4-1 and TRBJ2-1; TRBD2 matches at 7 bases. CDR3 sequence: CASRFGLGPYNEQFF. The CDR3 DNA sequence: TGCGCCAGCAGGTTCGGACTAGGGCCCTACAATGAGCAGTTCTTC.